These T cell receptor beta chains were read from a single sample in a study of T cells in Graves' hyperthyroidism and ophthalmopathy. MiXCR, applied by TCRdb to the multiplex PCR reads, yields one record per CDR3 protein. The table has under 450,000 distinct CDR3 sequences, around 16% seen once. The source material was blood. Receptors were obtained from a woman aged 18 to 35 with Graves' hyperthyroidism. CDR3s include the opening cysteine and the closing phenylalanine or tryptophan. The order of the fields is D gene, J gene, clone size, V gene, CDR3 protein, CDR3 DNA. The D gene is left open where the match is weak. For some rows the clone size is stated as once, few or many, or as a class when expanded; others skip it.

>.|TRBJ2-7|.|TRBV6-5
CASSYSAGWGYEQYF
TGTGCCAGCAGTTACTCGGCAGGTTGGGGTTACGAGCAGTACTTC
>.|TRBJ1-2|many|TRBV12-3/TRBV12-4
CASSSFDSMWADGYTF
TGTGCCAGCAGTAGCTTTGACAGTATGTGGGCCGATGGCTACACCTTC
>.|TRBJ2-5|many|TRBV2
CASKAQETQYF
TGTGCCAGTAAAGCACAAGAGACCCAGTACTTC
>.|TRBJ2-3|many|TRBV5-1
CASSLLGPRTDTQYF
TGCGCCAGCAGCTTGCTGGGACCCCGCACAGATACGCAGTATTTT
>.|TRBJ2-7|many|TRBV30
CAWTSIYEQYF
TGTGCCTGGACCTCGATATACGAGCAGTACTTC
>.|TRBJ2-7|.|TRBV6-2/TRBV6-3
CASNDPGTYEQYF
TGTGCCAGCAACGACCCGGGGACCTACGAGCAGTACTTC
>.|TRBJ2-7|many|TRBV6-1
CASSGRDLGYEQYF
TGTGCCAGCAGTGGCCGGGACCTCGGCTACGAGCAGTACTTC
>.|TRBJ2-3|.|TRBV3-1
CASSQCSAYTQYF
TGTGCCAGCAGCCAATGTAGCGCGTATACGCAGTATTTT
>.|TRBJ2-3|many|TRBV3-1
CASSPHSGLELDTQYF
TGTGCCAGCAGCCCACACTCGGGACTGGAGCTAGATACGCAGTATTTT
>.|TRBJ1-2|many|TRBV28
CASSRSPADYGYTF
TGTGCCAGCAGTCGAAGTCCCGCGGACTATGGCTACACCTTC
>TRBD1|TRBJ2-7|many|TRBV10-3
CAISGQGSAAYEQYF
TGTGCCATCAGTGGACAGGGATCGGCGGCCTACGAGCAGTACTTC
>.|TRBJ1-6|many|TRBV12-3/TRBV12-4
CASSLIGDSPLHF
TGTGCCAGCAGTTTAATAGGGGATTCACCCCTCCACTTT
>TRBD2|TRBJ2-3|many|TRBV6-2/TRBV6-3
CASSYPRRGLAYRGGTDTQYF
TGTGCCAGCAGTTACCCGAGGAGGGGACTAGCTTATCGAGGAGGCACAGATACGCAGTATTTT
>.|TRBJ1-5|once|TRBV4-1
CASSLPGRRAGNQPQHF
TGCGCCAGCAGCCTCCCTGGGCGCCGGGCGGGCAATCAGCCCCAGCATTTT
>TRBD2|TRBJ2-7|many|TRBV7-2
CASSSGLAGGREQYF
TGTGCCAGCAGCTCGGGACTAGCGGGAGGCAGGGAGCAGTACTTC